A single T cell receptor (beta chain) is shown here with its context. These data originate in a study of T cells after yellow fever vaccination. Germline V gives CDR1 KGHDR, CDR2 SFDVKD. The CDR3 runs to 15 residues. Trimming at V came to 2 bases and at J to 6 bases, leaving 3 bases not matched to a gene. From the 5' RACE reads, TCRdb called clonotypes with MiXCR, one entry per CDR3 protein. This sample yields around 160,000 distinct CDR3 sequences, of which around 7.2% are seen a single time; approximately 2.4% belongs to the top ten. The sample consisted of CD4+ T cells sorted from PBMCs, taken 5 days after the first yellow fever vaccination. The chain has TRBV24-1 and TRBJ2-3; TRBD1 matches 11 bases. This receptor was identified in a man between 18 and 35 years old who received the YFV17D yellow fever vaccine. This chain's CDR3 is CATSDSGTGGDTQYF. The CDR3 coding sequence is TGTGCCACCAGTGATTCGGGGACAGGGGGGGATACGCAGTATTTT.